The T cell receptor beta chain described here comes from a study of vaccination effects on CD4 cells after COVID-19. Study-level points and caveats: Marked clonal contraction of both clone types appeared late after vaccination.

As regards this clone: Its target is unknown.

Method: immunoSEQ multiplex PCR; TCRdb's copy keeps in-frame clones and lacks some. The sample yields more than 15,000 clones, under 70% seen once. The ViraFEST assay expanded antigen-specific CD4+ T cells with viral peptide pools before sequencing. Isolation of CD4+ T cells took place after about ten days of culture. As their vaccination, participants received two doses of either BNT162b2 or mRNA-1273. Nucleocapsid antibodies were negative in the vaccine recipients, who had never had SARS-CoV-2 infection. Every well got around 1.9 million PBMC, which were grown with about 9.2 IU/ml IL-2 and 8.5 to 10 ug/ml peptides. The source of this sequence is a human donor who received a COVID-19 vaccine. This material consisted of CD4+ T cells from PBMCs cultured with SARS-CoV-2 spike peptides, taken after COVID-19 vaccination.

This CDR3 is CASSYSATGTRRTQYF. As DNA, the CDR3 is TGTGCCAGCAGTTACTCGGCTACCGGGACTAGACGTACGCAGTATTTT. J is TRBJ2-3 and V is TRBV6-5; 8 bases line up with TRBD2. Looked up from germline, CDR1 is MNHEY and CDR2 is SVGAGI. V lost 0 bases to trimming and J lost 8 bases; unmatched junction nucleotides: 10. This CDR3 contains 16 residues.